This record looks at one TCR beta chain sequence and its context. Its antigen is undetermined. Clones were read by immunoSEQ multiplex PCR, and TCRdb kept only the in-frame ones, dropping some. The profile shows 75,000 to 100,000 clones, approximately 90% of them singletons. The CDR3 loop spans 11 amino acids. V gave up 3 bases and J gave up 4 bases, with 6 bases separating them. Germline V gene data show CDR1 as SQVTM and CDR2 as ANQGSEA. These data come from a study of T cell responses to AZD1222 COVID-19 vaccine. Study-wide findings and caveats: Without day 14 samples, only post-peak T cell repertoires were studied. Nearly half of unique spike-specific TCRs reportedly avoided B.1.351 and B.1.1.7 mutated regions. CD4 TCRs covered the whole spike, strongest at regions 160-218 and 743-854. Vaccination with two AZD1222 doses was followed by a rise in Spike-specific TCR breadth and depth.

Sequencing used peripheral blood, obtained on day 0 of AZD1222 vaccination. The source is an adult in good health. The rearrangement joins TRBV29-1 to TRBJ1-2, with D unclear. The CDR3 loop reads CSVDSLYGYTF. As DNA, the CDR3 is TGCAGCGTTGATTCGCTCTATGGCTACACCTTC.